A selection of T cell receptor beta chains follows, all from one sample in a study of blood T cell repertoires in COVID-19. This table comes from immunoSEQ multiplex PCR, and its TCRdb copy is limited to in-frame clones, with some not included. This sample carries approximately 69,000 clones, approximately 87% of them seen once, and the ten largest clones take roughly 18%. Sequenced sample: peripheral blood. The receptors come from an elderly woman with acute or convalescent COVID-19. Both conserved end residues are part of each CDR3. A D gene is named only where the DNA matches it firmly. Size is omitted from some rows. Given values are once, few, many or a class for expanded clones.

v_call	d_call	j_call	clone_size	cdr3_aa	cdr3_nt
TRBV3-1/TRBV3-2	TRBD2	TRBJ2-1	-	CASSQDGIAGVREQFF	TGTGCCAGCAGCCAAGATGGAATAGCGGGAGTCAGGGAGCAGTTCTTC
TRBV4-1	TRBD1	TRBJ1-6	-	CASSQEVPGQYNSPLHF	TGCGCCAGCAGCCAAGAGGTACCGGGACAGTATAATTCACCCCTCCACTTT
TRBV6-6	TRBD1	TRBJ1-3	-	CASSYLTGAGNTIYF	TGTGCCAGCAGTTACTTGACAGGGGCTGGAAACACCATATATTTT
TRBV10-3	-	TRBJ2-2	-	CAISQLGELFF	TGTGCCATCAGTCAACTCGGGGAGCTGTTTTTT
TRBV6-4	-	TRBJ2-6	-	CASSDSEGSSSGANVLTF	TGTGCCAGCAGTGACTCTGAGGGTTCTAGCTCTGGGGCCAACGTCCTGACTTTC
TRBV5-4	-	TRBJ2-5	-	CASSLFGGRWETQYF	TGTGCCAGCAGCTTGTTCGGGGGGCGCTGGGAGACCCAGTACTTC
TRBV6-4	TRBD1	TRBJ1-3	-	CASRARTGYPRISGNTIYF	TGTGCCAGCAGGGCCCGGACAGGGTATCCACGGATTTCTGGAAACACCATATATTTT
TRBV1	-	TRBJ2-5	-	CTSSQVEGGGSAETQYF	TGCACCAGCAGCCAAGTCGAGGGCGGGGGGAGTGCGGAGACCCAGTACTTC
TRBV30	-	TRBJ1-1	few	CAWSQDTEAFF	TGTGCCTGGAGCCAGGACACTGAAGCTTTCTTT
TRBV5-1	-	TRBJ2-2	-	CASSFGHSNTGELFF	TGCGCCAGCAGCTTTGGACACTCAAACACCGGGGAGCTGTTTTTT
TRBV11-2	TRBD2	TRBJ2-1	-	CASSWLADPYNEQFF	TGTGCCAGCAGCTGGCTAGCGGATCCCTACAATGAGCAGTTCTTC
TRBV5-1	-	TRBJ2-6	-	CASSLDTGSAGANVLTF	TGCGCCAGCAGCTTGGACACAGGGTCGGCTGGGGCCAACGTCCTGACTTTC